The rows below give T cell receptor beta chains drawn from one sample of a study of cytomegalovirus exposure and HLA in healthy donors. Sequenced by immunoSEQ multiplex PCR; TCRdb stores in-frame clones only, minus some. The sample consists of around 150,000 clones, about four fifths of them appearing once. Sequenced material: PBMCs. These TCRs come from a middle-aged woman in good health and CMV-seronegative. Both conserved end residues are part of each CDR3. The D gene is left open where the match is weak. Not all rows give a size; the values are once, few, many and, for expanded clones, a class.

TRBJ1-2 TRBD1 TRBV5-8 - CASSGRQGDFYGYTF TGTGCCAGCAGCGGCCGACAGGGGGATTTCTATGGCTACACCTTC
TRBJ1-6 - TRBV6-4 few CASRDDSWRNSPLHF TGTGCCAGCAGGGATGACTCATGGAGGAATTCACCCCTCCACTTT
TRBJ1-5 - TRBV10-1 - CASSFGGSNQPQHF TGCGCCAGCAGTTTCGGGGGAAGCAATCAGCCCCAGCATTTT
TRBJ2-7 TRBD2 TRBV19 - CASSILAGATYEQYF TGTGCCAGTAGTATACTAGCGGGGGCCACCTACGAGCAGTACTTC
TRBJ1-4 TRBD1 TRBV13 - CASSLYKGADEKLFF TGTGCCAGCAGCTTATACAAGGGGGCGGATGAAAAACTGTTTTTT
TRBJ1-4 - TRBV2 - CASSDDYNEKLFF TGTGCCAGCAGTGATGACTATAATGAAAAACTGTTTTTT
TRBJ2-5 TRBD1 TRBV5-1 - CASSLQGQASQETQYF TGCGCCAGCAGCTTGCAGGGACAGGCATCCCAAGAGACCCAGTACTTC
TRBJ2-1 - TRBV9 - CASSVVAGNEQFF TGTGCCAGCAGCGTAGTCGCAGGGAATGAGCAGTTCTTC
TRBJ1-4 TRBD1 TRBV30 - CAWSVGTGGEKLFF TGTGCCTGGAGTGTAGGGACAGGGGGTGAAAAACTGTTTTTT
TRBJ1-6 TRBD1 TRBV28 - CASSLRTGYNSPLHF TGTGCCAGCAGTTTACGGACAGGGTATAATTCACCCCTCCACTTT